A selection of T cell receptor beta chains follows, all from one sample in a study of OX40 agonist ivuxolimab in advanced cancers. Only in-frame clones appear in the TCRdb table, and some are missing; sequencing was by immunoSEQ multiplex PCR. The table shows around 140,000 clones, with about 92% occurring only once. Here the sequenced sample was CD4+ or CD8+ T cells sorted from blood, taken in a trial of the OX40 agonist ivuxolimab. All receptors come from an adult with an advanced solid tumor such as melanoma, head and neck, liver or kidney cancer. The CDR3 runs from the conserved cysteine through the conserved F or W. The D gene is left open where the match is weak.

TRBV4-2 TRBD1 CASSQAQGAEGYTF
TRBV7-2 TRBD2 CASSSSSGRTPETQYF
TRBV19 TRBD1 CASSRQGVGSYEQYF
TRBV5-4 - CASSFPGRTGELFF
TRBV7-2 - CASSLVGGSGNTIYF
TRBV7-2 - CASRRMNTEAFF
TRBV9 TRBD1 CASSVGTTGGATNEKLFF
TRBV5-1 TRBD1 CASSVGQGAGTGELFF
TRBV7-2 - CASSSYSTTTGEQYF
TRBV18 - CASSPRYSNQPQHF
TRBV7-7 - CASSPGHSGANVLTF
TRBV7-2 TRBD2 CASSEGLAGGYEQYF
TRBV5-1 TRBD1 CASSLHDRVEGEKLFF
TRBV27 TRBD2 CASSTRLAGVGEQFF
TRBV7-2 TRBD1 CASSPDRGPGELFF
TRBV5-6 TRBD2 CASSLTGGAADTQYF
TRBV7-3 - CASSLMGDTEAFF
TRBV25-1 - CASSESHLYGYTF
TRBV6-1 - CASTPRTRSYNEQFF
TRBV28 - CASSAGQNTEAFF
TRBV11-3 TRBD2 CASSRTGGEYYEQYF
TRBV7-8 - CASSFGQGSGNTIYF
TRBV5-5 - CASSLGGQETQYF
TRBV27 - CASWGWQETGELFF
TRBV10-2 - CASRAGQIRTDTQYF
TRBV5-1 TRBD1 CASSLETGGNYEQYF
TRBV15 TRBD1 CATSRDRGTGVYYNEQFF
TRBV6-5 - CASSSPYNSPLHF
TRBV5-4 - CASSLGLPTASSYEQYF
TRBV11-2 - CASSLVRGRAGQPQHF
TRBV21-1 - CASSKLKRGDLSSLETQYF
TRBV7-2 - CASSRPTGNGYTF
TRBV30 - CAWTGYTGELFF
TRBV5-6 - CASSKEETQYF
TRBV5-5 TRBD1 CASSLGTGSRNTIYF
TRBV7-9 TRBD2 CASSISGADNEQFF
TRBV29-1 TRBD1 CSVVGGQGWETQYF
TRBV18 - CASSPQEEAVISPLHF
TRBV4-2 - CASSQDVAGRQFF
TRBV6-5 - CASSYETGAFF
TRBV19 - CASTAIGARGTTEAFF
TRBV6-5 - CASSYSGRIYNSPLHF
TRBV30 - CAWSPRAAVRDYEQYF
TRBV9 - CASSVVGHRSTEAFF
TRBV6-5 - CASASAAPAEQYF
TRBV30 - CAWSVGSRNQPQHF
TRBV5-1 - CASSPTPNTEAFF
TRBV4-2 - CASSQELTGSGSGANVLTF